Each of the 15 T cell receptor beta chains below was sequenced from the same sample in a study of cytomegalovirus exposure and HLA in healthy donors (dated by TCRdb to the late 2010s). Library preparation was by the immunoSEQ multiplex PCR assay. Drawn from immuneACCESS, this table holds only the in-frame rearrangements with V and J called that TCRdb kept. Clones are partly lost; checked studies trace under half to an unresolved V gene and leave the rest unexplained. The sample has roughly 48,000 clones on record, about 90% of them singletons. Of the sample, approximately 6.4% is held by the ten largest clones. Sequenced: PBMCs. These receptors originate from a woman aged 30 to 39 in good health and CMV-seronegative.

The rearrangement joins TRBV28 to TRBJ1-1, with D unclear. The ends were cut back, 2 bases at V and 1 base at J, with 2 bases in the middle. This CDR3 comprises 12 residues. Germline V gene lookup returns CDR1 MDHEN and CDR2 SYDVKM. CDR3 sequence: CASSLRNTEAFF. CDR3 nucleotide sequence: TGTGCCAGCAGTTTACGGAACACTGAAGCTTTCTTT.

The chain is built from TRBV11-2 and TRBJ2-3; TRBD1 agrees at 12 bases. The CDR3 runs to 19 residues. CDR1 is SGHAT and CDR2 is FQNNGV in the germline V gene. Germline trimming cut 3 bases from V and 4 bases from J; bases unmatched to any gene: 14. CDR3 protein: CASSFGSPGQGARADTQYF. CDR3 DNA: TGTGCCAGCAGCTTCGGATCCCCGGGACAGGGGGCGCGGGCAGATACGCAGTATTTT.

The V call is TRBV9, the J call TRBJ2-3, with no clear D. Per germline, CDR1 SGDLS and CDR2 YYNGEE. The V gene lost 0 bases and the J gene lost 2 bases, with 16 bases spanning the gap. This CDR3 has 17 amino acids. Here the CDR3 DNA reads TGTGCCAGCAGCGTAGAGGCTAGTTGGATTTACACAGATACGCAGTATTTT. Translated: CASSVEASWIYTDTQYF.

The chain joins TRBV5-6 to TRBJ2-3; tentative D call: TRBD1 (5 bases). This CDR3 is 15 amino acids long. Germline CDR1 SGHDT, CDR2 YYEEEE. Between the trimmed V and J ends, which lost 0 bases and 2 bases, there was a span of 10 bases. CDR3 sequence reads: CASSLGDRPTDTQYF. CDR3 nucleotides: TGTGCCAGCAGCTTGGGTGACAGACCCACAGATACGCAGTATTTT.

This chain uses TRBV6-5 with TRBJ2-7; 10 bases align to TRBD2. V was pared by 8 bases and J by 4 bases, with 5 bases of the junction left unmatched. The CDR3 is made up of 13 amino acids. CDR1 and CDR2 from the germline V gene are MNHEY and SVGAGI. CDR3 coding DNA: TGTGCCAGCGGCGCTAGCGGGAGTTACGAGCAGTACTTC. Encoded protein: CASGASGSYEQYF.

This chain links TRBV18 with TRBJ1-3; 8 nucleotides align to TRBD1. Per the germline V gene, CDR1 is KGHSH and CDR2 is LQKENI. V was pared by 3 bases and J by 5 bases, with 3 bases of the junction left unmatched. The CDR3 runs 14 residues. Written as DNA, the CDR3 is TGTGCCAGCTCACCTGGGACAGGCCGAAACACCATATATTTT. This translates into CASSPGTGRNTIYF.

V and J are TRBV27 and TRBJ2-1, with no clear D. Trimming left V 3 bases short and J 5 bases short, with 8 bases between. Looked up from germline, CDR1 is MNHEY and CDR2 is SMNVEV (reference sequence). CDR3 length: 13 amino acids. In DNA, the CDR3 is TGTGCCAGCAGTTTTGGCGGCCACAATGAGCAGTTCTTC. This codes for CASSFGGHNEQFF.

V usage is TRBV5-1 and J usage is TRBJ2-1; TRBD2 matches at 14 bases. The CDR3 consists of 16 residues. Germline V gene lookup returns CDR1 SGHRS and CDR2 YFSETQ. J lost 9 bases, V lost 4 bases, and 9 bases had no gene match. CDR3 coding DNA: TGCGCCAGCAGCAGGGGGACTAGCGGGAGTTATGTTGAGCAGTTCTTC. Its protein product is CASSRGTSGSYVEQFF.

The chain's CDR3 is CASSHKGGTYEQYF. CDR3 DNA sequence: TGTGCCAGTAGTCACAAGGGAGGAACCTACGAGCAGTACTTC. This chain joins TRBV19 and TRBJ2-7; tentatively, D is TRBD2 (6 bases). V gave up 5 bases and J gave up 2 bases, with 13 bases separating them. In germline, CDR1 is LNHDA, CDR2 SQIVND (reference sequence). The CDR3 sequence is 14 residues long. The whole variable domain, remainder taken from reference TRBV19 and TRBJ2-7, is DGGITQSPKYLFRKEGQNVTLSCEQNLNHDAMYWYRQDPGQGLRLIYYSQIVNDFQKGDIAEGYSVSREKKESFPLTVTSAQKNPTAFYLCASSHKGGTYEQYFGPGTRLTVT.

CDR3 loop: CASSYGGTSRTREQFF. The CDR3 DNA sequence: TGTGCCAGCAGTTATGGCGGGACTAGCAGGACCCGGGAGCAGTTCTTC. The chain recombines TRBV6-5 with TRBJ2-1, with 9 bases matching TRBD2. Losses at the gene ends were 3 bases for V and 10 bases for J; bases not matched to a gene: 13. The CDR3 length is 16 residues. Looked up from germline, CDR1 is MNHEY and CDR2 is SVGAGI.

This sequence joins TRBV18 and TRBJ1-1; D unresolved. Trimming removed 0 bases at V and 1 base at J, with 9 bases between. The CDR3 contains 15 residues. Looked up from germline, CDR1 is KGHSH and CDR2 is LQKENI. The CDR3 is CASSPPSRGNTEAFF. Written as DNA, the CDR3 is TGTGCCAGCTCACCACCTTCTCGGGGGAACACTGAAGCTTTCTTT.

The chain recombines TRBV11-2 with TRBJ2-7, with 8 bases identical to TRBD1. The CDR3 has 15 residues. CDR1 and CDR2 (germline): SGHAT, FQNNGV. V trimming: 5 bases; J trimming: 6 bases; junction bases outside the gene matches: 12. CDR3 coding DNA: TGTGCCAGCAGCCGAACCGGACAGGGAGTACGCGAGCAGTACTTC. It codes for CASSRTGQGVREQYF.

The chain uses TRBV18 and TRBJ2-7; TRBD1 is a possible D gene (6 bases). Germline loops: CDR1 KGHSH, CDR2 LQKENI. This CDR3 comprises 13 residues. The V and J ends lost 6 bases and 2 bases respectively, with 11 bases between them. The DNA of the CDR3 is TGTGCCAGCTCTCCCGGGACAACCTACGAGCAGTACTTC. Encoded protein: CASSPGTTYEQYF.

The V call is TRBV5-5, the J call TRBJ2-7, with a tentative D call TRBD1 (6 bases). The ends were cut back, 4 bases at V and 6 bases at J, with 17 bases in the middle. CDR3 size: 14 residues. CDR1 SGHKS and CDR2 YYEKEE come from the germline V gene (reference sequence). DNA for the CDR3: TGTGCCAGCAGCCTCCCGCAGGGGTTGGGCGAGCAGTACTTC. Encoded protein: CASSLPQGLGEQYF.

The V call is TRBV2, the J call TRBJ1-2; TRBD1 might be the D (6 bases). V was pared by 8 bases and J by 5 bases, with 15 bases between. This CDR3 is built from 13 residues. Germline V CDR1 and CDR2: SNHLY, FYNNEI. CDR3 nucleotide sequence: TGTGCCAGCGAACGGGGGGCCCGTTATGGCTACACCTTC. The encoded protein is CASERGARYGYTF.